This T cell receptor (beta chain) was captured by sequencing in a study of regulatory T cells in long-lasting Graves disease. This clonotype was found many times. Its target is not known. This CDR3 has 16 residues. The germline gives CDR1 KGHSH, CDR2 LQKENI. Trimming removed 3 bases at V and 4 bases at J, with 19 bases between. Time point indicated: newly diagnosed GD, antithyroid drugs for less than 3 months. Researchers made the TCR library from RNA that was extracted from PBMCs. General study findings and limits: TRBV28, TRBJ1-2 and TRBJ2-5 were segments that persistent disease favored.

Arm-PCR of CDR3 regions with iRepertoire HTBI primers generated TCR beta libraries. MiXCR was run by TCRdb on the multiplex PCR reads, yielding one entry per CDR3 protein. The sample lists some 450,000 distinct CDR3 sequences, about 17% occurring once. These data were also filed under a second study, of T cells in Graves' hyperthyroidism and ophthalmopathy.

Here the sequenced sample was peripheral blood mononuclear cells (PBMCs), taken at new diagnosis, from a patient treated with antithyroid drugs. The V gene is TRBV18, the J gene TRBJ2-7; D is perhaps TRBD1 or TRBD2 (5 bases each). The receptor's source is a woman between 25 and 40 years old with Graves disease. This chain's CDR3 is CASSPRRGEIFYEQYF. The DNA for the CDR3 is TGTGCCAGCTCACCCCGCCGAGGGGAAATATTTTACGAGCAGTACTTC.